The source of this T cell receptor (beta chain) is a study of vaccination effects on CD4 cells after COVID-19. In the study overall: Each person got two doses of an mRNA SARS-CoV-2 vaccine, BNT162b2 or mRNA-1273.

The study's findings and limits: Only 1 of 255 vaccine-induced clones from healthy vaccinees cross-reacted with common cold coronaviruses.

The CDR3 is 16 residues long. Germline assignment: CDR1 SGHTA and CDR2 FQGNSA. Trimming at V came to 2 bases and at J to 1 base, leaving 7 bases not matched to a gene. As to this clone: Antigen: not known.

Using immunoSEQ multiplex PCR, the repertoire was profiled, and TCRdb retains in-frame clones only, with some absent. Seen here are 78,000 or so clones, 78% observed once, and the top ten hold over 9.5%. ViraFEST expansion of antigen-specific CD4+ T cells with viral peptide pools preceded sequencing. Researchers isolated CD4+ T cells once approximately ten days of culture had elapsed. People in the vaccine group had not been infected with SARS-CoV-2 before, and their nucleocapsid antibodies were negative. They grew two million PBMC in each well, adding 8.5 to 10 IU/ml IL-2 and 8.5 to 10 ug/ml peptides. Half-medium exchanges with IL-2 medium took place on days 3 and 7.

V gene TRBV7-2 combines with J gene TRBJ1-1; 7 nucleotides match TRBD1. The source material was CD4+ T cells from PBMCs cultured with SARS-CoV-2 spike peptides, sampled before COVID-19 vaccination. This clonotype was sampled from a human donor who received a COVID-19 vaccine. The CDR3 sequence: CASSLRSGGGNTEAFF. As DNA, the CDR3 is TGTGCCAGCAGCTTAAGATCAGGGGGGGGGAACACTGAAGCTTTCTTT.